This is a list of T cell receptor beta chains from one sample in a study of blood T cell repertoires in COVID-19. TCRdb's table, derived via immunoSEQ multiplex PCR, lists solely in-frame clones and lacks some. In the table there are 180,000 or so clones, about four fifths of which are singletons. Sequencing was carried out using peripheral blood. These receptors originate from a woman between 40 and 50 years old with COVID-19, enrolled during active disease. The CDR3 runs from the conserved cysteine through the conserved F or W. Fields, in order: CDR3 protein, CDR3 DNA, J gene, clone size, V gene, D gene. A D gene is named only where the DNA matches it firmly. Not every row has a clone size; where given, it reads once, few, many or a size class.

CDR3 protein: CASTLAVDNYGYTF
CDR3 DNA: TGTGCCAGCACCTTAGCGGTGGATAACTATGGCTACACCTTC
J gene: TRBJ1-2
clone size: few
V gene: TRBV28
D gene: NA

CDR3 protein: CASRIAGGPTYNEQFF
CDR3 DNA: TGTGCCAGTAGGATAGCGGGAGGGCCCACTTACAATGAGCAGTTCTTC
J gene: TRBJ2-1
clone size: NA
V gene: TRBV19
D gene: TRBD2

CDR3 protein: CASARTSGERDEQFF
CDR3 DNA: TGTGCCAGCGCACGGACTAGCGGGGAGAGGGATGAGCAGTTCTTC
J gene: TRBJ2-1
clone size: once
V gene: TRBV28
D gene: TRBD2

CDR3 protein: CASRLGGGYSNQPQHF
CDR3 DNA: TGTGCCAGTAGACTAGGAGGGGGCTATAGCAATCAGCCCCAGCATTTT
J gene: TRBJ1-5
clone size: few
V gene: TRBV19
D gene: TRBD1

CDR3 protein: CAWREIAGRTGELFF
CDR3 DNA: TGTGCCTGGAGGGAAATAGCGGGACGGACCGGGGAGCTGTTTTTT
J gene: TRBJ2-2
clone size: once
V gene: TRBV30
D gene: TRBD2

CDR3 protein: CASSHQVAGGRAYEQFF
CDR3 DNA: TGCGCCAGCAGCCACCAGGTAGCGGGAGGACGAGCGTATGAGCAGTTCTTC
J gene: TRBJ2-1
clone size: NA
V gene: TRBV4-1
D gene: TRBD2

CDR3 protein: CASSRDRGTEAFF
CDR3 DNA: TGTGCCAGCAGCAGGGACAGGGGTACTGAAGCTTTCTTT
J gene: TRBJ1-1
clone size: NA
V gene: TRBV3-1/TRBV3-2
D gene: TRBD1

CDR3 protein: CASSQDVRVSPLHF
CDR3 DNA: TGTGCCAGCTCACAGGACGTGAGGGTCTCACCCCTCCACTTT
J gene: TRBJ1-6
clone size: NA
V gene: TRBV18
D gene: NA

CDR3 protein: CASSQGSYEQYF
CDR3 DNA: TGTGCCAGCAGCCAGGGATCCTACGAGCAGTACTTC
J gene: TRBJ2-7
clone size: NA
V gene: TRBV5-6
D gene: NA

CDR3 protein: CASSFRQGDTQYF
CDR3 DNA: TGTGCCAGCAGCTTCCGACAGGGGGATACGCAGTATTTT
J gene: TRBJ2-3
clone size: NA
V gene: TRBV7-3
D gene: TRBD1

CDR3 protein: CASSLGQGAPDTQYF
CDR3 DNA: TGTGCCAGCAGTTTAGGACAGGGGGCACCAGATACGCAGTATTTT
J gene: TRBJ2-3
clone size: NA
V gene: TRBV28
D gene: TRBD1

CDR3 protein: CSASTPQGMNTEAFF
CDR3 DNA: TGCAGTGCTAGTACCCCACAGGGGATGAACACTGAAGCTTTCTTT
J gene: TRBJ1-1
clone size: NA
V gene: TRBV20-1
D gene: TRBD1

CDR3 protein: CSVGSGNGWETQYF
CDR3 DNA: TGCAGCGTTGGGAGCGGGAATGGGTGGGAGACCCAGTACTTC
J gene: TRBJ2-5
clone size: NA
V gene: TRBV29-1
D gene: TRBD2

CDR3 protein: CASRTSAYNEQFF
CDR3 DNA: TGTGCCAGCAGGACTAGCGCCTACAATGAGCAGTTCTTC
J gene: TRBJ2-1
clone size: NA
V gene: TRBV27
D gene: TRBD2

CDR3 protein: CASSQSPDTQYF
CDR3 DNA: TGCGCCAGCAGCCAGTCTCCCGATACGCAGTATTTT
J gene: TRBJ2-3
clone size: NA
V gene: TRBV4-1
D gene: NA

CDR3 protein: CASSLGTGGSNTIYF
CDR3 DNA: TGCGCCAGCAGCTTGGGGACAGGGGGCTCAAACACCATATATTTT
J gene: TRBJ1-3
clone size: NA
V gene: TRBV5-1
D gene: TRBD1

CDR3 protein: CASSSGAGANVLTF
CDR3 DNA: TGTGCCAGCAGCTCGGGGGCTGGGGCCAACGTCCTGACTTTC
J gene: TRBJ2-6
clone size: NA
V gene: TRBV5-5
D gene: NA

CDR3 protein: CASSLRVGNEQFF
CDR3 DNA: TGCGCCAGCAGCCTAAGAGTCGGGAATGAGCAGTTCTTC
J gene: TRBJ2-1
clone size: NA
V gene: TRBV5-1
D gene: NA

CDR3 protein: CASSLLGGTQYF
CDR3 DNA: TGTGCCAGCAGTTTACTGGGAGGGACCCAGTACTTC
J gene: TRBJ2-5
clone size: NA
V gene: TRBV28
D gene: NA

CDR3 protein: CASSAGTRGNNEQFF
CDR3 DNA: TGTGCCAGCAGCGCCGGGACTAGGGGAAATAATGAGCAGTTCTTC
J gene: TRBJ2-1
clone size: NA
V gene: TRBV9
D gene: TRBD2

CDR3 protein: CASSRLAYEQYF
CDR3 DNA: TGTGCCAGCAGCCGACTGGCCTACGAGCAGTACTTC
J gene: TRBJ2-7
clone size: NA
V gene: TRBV28
D gene: NA

CDR3 protein: CASSYNDRTSYGYTF
CDR3 DNA: TGTGCCAGCAGTTACAACGACAGGACTTCCTATGGCTACACCTTC
J gene: TRBJ1-2
clone size: few
V gene: TRBV6-5
D gene: NA

CDR3 protein: CAWSLTGRNSPLHF
CDR3 DNA: TGTGCCTGGAGTTTAACCGGGAGGAATTCACCCCTCCACTTT
J gene: TRBJ1-6
clone size: NA
V gene: TRBV30
D gene: NA

CDR3 protein: CASRGAGQSTYEQYF
CDR3 DNA: TGTGCCAGCAGGGGGGCAGGACAGTCAACCTACGAGCAGTACTTC
J gene: TRBJ2-7
clone size: NA
V gene: TRBV28
D gene: NA

CDR3 protein: CASSLGRAGGPYEQYF
CDR3 DNA: TGTGCCAGCAGCTTAGGTCGGGCGGGAGGGCCCTACGAGCAGTACTTC
J gene: TRBJ2-7
clone size: NA
V gene: TRBV7-8
D gene: TRBD2

CDR3 protein: CASSRYRTGELFF
CDR3 DNA: TGTGCCAGCAGCCGTTACAGGACCGGGGAGCTGTTTTTT
J gene: TRBJ2-2
clone size: NA
V gene: TRBV3-1/TRBV3-2
D gene: NA

CDR3 protein: CASSDSTSGSNEQFF
CDR3 DNA: TGTGCCAGCAGTGACTCGACTAGCGGGAGCAATGAGCAGTTCTTC
J gene: TRBJ2-1
clone size: NA
V gene: TRBV6-4
D gene: TRBD2